Listed below are T cell receptor beta chains from one sample, sequenced in a study of metastatic and nonmetastatic thyroid tumors. Using MiXCR, TCRdb re-called clones from the PCR reads. The table has about 32,000 clones, around 7% seen once. The sequencing sample was made of blood. The receptors here all came from a female donor with papillary thyroid cancer or a benign thyroid nodule (not recorded which). Some clones in this sample may be carry-over from other donors' samples. CDR3s include the opening cysteine and the closing phenylalanine or tryptophan. D genes are given only for firm matches.

d_call,j_call,v_call,cdr3_aa
-,TRBJ2-7,TRBV7-7,CASSLARSSYEQYF
TRBD1,TRBJ2-2,TRBV20-1,CSARPGQGAFIGELFF
-,TRBJ2-3,TRBV7-8,CASSPGSVDTQYF
TRBD1,TRBJ1-3,TRBV11-3,CASSYGTGARVRGNTIYF
-,TRBJ1-2,TRBV4-1,CASRRSAGVNYGYTF
TRBD2,TRBJ2-7,TRBV6-1,CASTRTRGHEQYF
TRBD1,TRBJ1-5,TRBV7-2,CASSVTGGNQPQHF
TRBD1,TRBJ1-2,TRBV19,CASSIRDSLLWDYTF
-,TRBJ2-2,TRBV29-1,CSVARAPGELFF
-,TRBJ2-7,TRBV7-7,CASSLGQGTGYEQYF